This TCR beta chain came from a study of chemoradiotherapy in HPV16-positive cancers. Study-level background: Two HPV16-positive patients' cells yielded candidate HPV-specific clones and common motifs.

The CDR3 has 16 amino acids. The V gene's germline CDR1 is SGHDT and CDR2 YYEEEE. Trimming removed 5 bases from V and 0 bases from J; junction bases left unmatched: 9. Worth noting for this clone: Its antigen is still unknown.

Generated by immunoSEQ multiplex PCR, the TCRdb table keeps only in-frame clones and is missing some. The sample gives 36,000 or so clones, about 82% of which show up once; roughly 3.8% is in the top ten. Study findings and constraints: Candidate HPV-specific clones and E7-related TCR motifs grew in tumor during treatment.

The sample consisted of blood, taken from a patient who underwent chemoradiotherapy. The chain has TRBV5-6 and TRBJ1-1; 8 positions match TRBD1. This TCR was sampled from a human donor with HPV-associated anogenital cancer. DNA for the CDR3: TGTGCCAGCAGGCCGACAGGGGTTCCTATGAACACTGAAGCTTTCTTT. This sequence encodes CASRPTGVPMNTEAFF.